The 31 T cell receptor beta chains below come from one sample, sequenced in a study of cytomegalovirus exposure and HLA in healthy donors. The PCR contained 60 Vbeta and 13 Jbeta primers. The data were produced by immunoSEQ multiplex PCR, yet TCRdb's version contains in-frame clones alone and is incomplete. The sample gives approximately 73,000 clones, about 75% of which show up once; under 15% is in the top ten. The source material was PBMCs. These receptors all come from a man between 65 and 85 years old in good health and CMV-seronegative.

V usage is TRBV9 and J usage is TRBJ1-2; D is perhaps TRBD1 (5 bases). CDR3 size: 14 residues. Trimming pared 2 bases from V and 5 bases from J, leaving 13 bases between. CDR1 and CDR2 (germline): SGDLS, YYNGEE. CDR3 sequence: CASSVGDLRYGYTF. In DNA, the CDR3 is TGTGCCAGCAGCGTCGGGGACTTGAGATATGGCTACACCTTC.

The genes are TRBV5-4 and TRBJ2-7, with 9 nucleotides matching TRBD1. Germline CDR1 is SGHNT and CDR2 is YYREEE (reference sequence). This CDR3 comprises 14 residues. J was trimmed by 2 bases and V by 3 bases; bases with no gene match: 3. The CDR3 here is CASSWGTGTYEQYF. CDR3 in DNA: TGTGCCAGCAGCTGGGGGACAGGGACCTACGAGCAGTACTTC.

This sequence joins TRBV7-9 and TRBJ2-5, with 10 bases matching TRBD2. Germline lookup yields CDR1 SEHNR and CDR2 FQNEAQ (reference sequence). The CDR3 totals 14 residues. The J segment lost 4 bases and the V segment lost 5 bases, leaving 4 bases of the junction unmatched. CDR3 loop: CASSPRTSGETQYF. CDR3 bases: TGTGCCAGCAGCCCCCGGACTAGCGGAGAGACCCAGTACTTC.

The CDR3 loop reads CASSWGQGDTGELFF. The CDR3 DNA reads as TGTGCCAGTAGTTGGGGACAGGGCGACACCGGGGAGCTGTTTTTT. This chain joins TRBV19 and TRBJ2-2; TRBD1 matches at 9 bases. The V gene end was trimmed by 5 bases and the J gene end by 3 bases; junction bases not matched to a gene: 4. This CDR3 has 15 amino acids. Germline V gene data show CDR1 as LNHDA and CDR2 as SQIVND (reference sequence).

The CDR3 is CASHRGQAQETQYF. CDR3 in DNA: TGCGCCAGCCATAGAGGACAGGCGCAAGAGACCCAGTACTTC. This chain links TRBV5-1 with TRBJ2-5; 7 nucleotides agree with TRBD1. Germline CDR1 is SGHRS and CDR2 is YFSETQ. This CDR3 region has 14 residues. V lost 7 bases to trimming and J lost 2 bases; unmatched junction nucleotides: 8.

The CDR3 coding sequence is TGTGCCAGCGGGGATGACAGGGGGCCTATTTCAAGCAATCAGCCCCAGCATTTT. Translating it yields CASGDDRGPISSNQPQHF. The chain links TRBV7-9 to TRBJ1-5, with 10 bases aligning to TRBD1. Germline-derived CDR1 and CDR2 are SEHNR and FQNEAQ (reference sequence). This CDR3 comprises 18 residues. V shed 8 bases, J shed 1 base, and the junction held 14 bases outside the gene matches.

The V and J genes are TRBV7-9 and TRBJ2-7; maybe TRBD1 (6 bases). This CDR3 is built from 17 residues. The germline V gene has CDR1 SEHNR and CDR2 FQNEAQ (reference sequence). V gave up 1 base and J gave up 13 bases, with 29 bases separating them. CDR3 loop: CASSLVGPGQLTYELYF. The CDR3 nucleotides are TGTGCCAGCAGCTTAGTTGGGCCCGGACAGCTTACCTACGAGCTTTACTTC. Full variable domain (outside the CDR3, taken from reference TRBV7-9 and TRBJ2-7): DTGVSQNPRHKITKRGQNVTFRCDPISEHNRLYWYRQTLGQGPEFLTYFQNEAQLEKSRLLSDRFSAERPKGSFSTLEIQRTEQGDSAMYLCASSLVGPGQLTYELYFGPGTRLTVT.

The genes are TRBV7-2 and TRBJ2-5, with TRBD2 matching 8 bases. Gene TRBJ2-7 matches the end of the DNA better, so the J call may be wrong. The CDR3 covers 14 residues. CDR1 is SGHTA, CDR2 FQGNSA, per germline. CDR3 DNA: TGTGCCAGCAGCCCGCGGGGGGAGTCCTACGAGCAGTACTTC. Protein sequence: CASSPRGESYEQYF.

The chain is built from TRBV19 and TRBJ2-1; D unresolved. Per the germline V gene, CDR1 is LNHDA and CDR2 is SQIVND (reference sequence). The CDR3 consists of 13 residues. V gave up 3 bases and J gave up 5 bases, with 8 bases separating them. CDR3 sequence reads: CASSIQDNNEQFF. For the CDR3, the DNA is TGTGCCAGTAGTATTCAGGATAACAATGAGCAGTTCTTC.

The chain couples TRBV19 to TRBJ1-5; 7 bases are shared with TRBD1. The CDR3 runs 13 residues. Germline V lookup: CDR1 LNHDA, CDR2 SQIVND (reference sequence). V gave up 7 bases and J gave up 5 bases; unmatched junction bases: 5. CDR3 amino acids: CASKQGWDQPQHF. The CDR3 DNA sequence: TGTGCCAGTAAACAGGGGTGGGATCAGCCCCAGCATTTT.

This sequence joins TRBV6-5 and TRBJ1-6; D is possibly TRBD1 (5 bases). The CDR3 loop spans 13 amino acids. The V end was cut by 5 bases, the J end by 7 bases, with 9 bases between. Germline lookup yields CDR1 MNHEY and CDR2 SVGAGI. This CDR3 reads CASSPPGNSPLHF. For the CDR3, the DNA is TGTGCCAGCAGTCCCCCAGGGAATTCACCCCTCCACTTT.

V is TRBV6-1 and J is TRBJ2-5, with D maybe TRBD1 (6 bases). CDR1 MNHNS and CDR2 SASEGT come from the germline V gene. The V end was cut by 5 bases, the J end by 7 bases, with 20 bases between. This CDR3 has 15 amino acids. This CDR3 reads CASSSQSTGSGTQYF. CDR3 in DNA: TGTGCCAGCAGTTCGCAGTCAACAGGGTCCGGGACCCAGTACTTC.

The CDR3 loop reads CAWSSTGATNEKLFF. DNA for the CDR3: TGTGCCTGGAGTTCGACCGGAGCAACTAATGAAAAACTGTTTTTT. J is TRBJ1-4 and V is TRBV30; no clear D gene. The CDR3 sequence is 15 residues long. With 2 bases removed from V and 0 bases from J, the gap between germline ends came to 10 bases. The germline V gene has CDR1 GTSNPN and CDR2 SVGIG (reference sequence).

The chain links TRBV5-1 to TRBJ1-6; 9 nucleotides agree with TRBD1. The germline V gene has CDR1 SGHRS and CDR2 YFSETQ. CDR3 size: 15 residues. After removal of 2 bases from V and 8 bases from J, the junction contained 5 bases not matched to a gene. CDR3 region: CASSFTGGADSPLHF. The CDR3 DNA reads TGCGCCAGCAGCTTTACAGGGGGCGCAGATTCACCCCTCCACTTT.

CDR3 amino acids: CASSQVGSPSGYTF. The CDR3 DNA reads as TGCGCCAGCAGCCAAGTGGGCAGCCCAAGCGGCTACACCTTC. The V gene is TRBV4-1, the J gene TRBJ1-2, with D uncertain. V was pared by 1 base and J by 8 bases, with 14 bases between. This CDR3 is 14 amino acids long. CDR1 is MGHRA and CDR2 is YSYEKL in the germline V gene.

This chain links TRBV18 with TRBJ1-3; D uncertain. V dropped 2 bases and J dropped 0 bases, with 11 bases sitting between them. There are 16 residues in the CDR3. CDR1 is KGHSH and CDR2 is LQKENI in the germline V gene. The CDR3 reads CASSPSASHSGNTIYF. The CDR3 region has the DNA TGTGCCAGCTCACCAAGCGCCAGTCACTCTGGAAACACCATATATTTT.

The chain joins TRBV19 to TRBJ1-2; the match to TRBD1 covers 9 bases. CDR3 length: 20 residues. V lost 5 bases to trimming and J lost 4 bases; unmatched junction nucleotides: 23. Germline assignment: CDR1 LNHDA and CDR2 SQIVND (reference sequence). The chain's CDR3 is CASSYGFGTGYFRGGYGYTF. The CDR3 DNA sequence: TGTGCCAGTAGTTATGGATTCGGGACAGGGTATTTCCGAGGAGGCTATGGCTACACCTTC.

The chain couples TRBV5-5 to TRBJ2-6, with TRBD1 matching over 10 bases. Germline CDR1 SGHKS, CDR2 YYEKEE (reference sequence). The V gene end was trimmed by 4 bases and the J gene end by 0 bases; junction bases not matched to a gene: 7. The CDR3 consists of 18 residues. CDR3 loop: CASSPRTGGISGANVLTF. CDR3 coding DNA: TGTGCCAGCAGCCCCCGGACAGGGGGGATCTCTGGGGCCAACGTCCTGACTTTC.

In DNA form, the CDR3 reads TGTGCCAGCAGTTTATCCATACCGGGACAGCCGAACACTGAAGCTTTCTTT. Protein sequence: CASSLSIPGQPNTEAFF. V usage is TRBV27 and J usage is TRBJ1-1; TRBD1 matches at 7 bases. J lost 1 base, V lost 0 bases, and 8 bases had no gene match. This CDR3 spans 17 amino acids. Per germline, CDR1 MNHEY and CDR2 SMNVEV (reference sequence).

About this clone itself: Because the CDR3 is missing its conserved closing phenylalanine or tryptophan, this is likely a read error. The CDR3 nucleotides are TGTGCCATCAGTCCGGGTGCCGGGGAGCTGTTTTGT. This translates into CAISPGAGELFC. The chain combines TRBV10-3 with TRBJ2-2; D is unresolved. Trimming cost V 5 bases and J 6 bases, with 7 bases left between them. The CDR3 contains 12 residues. Germline CDR1 and CDR2: ENHRY and SYGVKD.

This chain connects TRBV19 to TRBJ1-5, with D unclear. The length of the CDR3 is 13 residues. Deletions cut 3 bases from V and 11 bases from J, with 14 bases between. In germline, CDR1 is LNHDA, CDR2 SQIVND (reference sequence). The CDR3 here is CASSMTGFGAQHF. In DNA form, the CDR3 reads TGTGCCAGTAGTATGACGGGATTTGGGGCCCAGCATTTT.

This chain joins TRBV6-5 and TRBJ2-1; 11 bases map to TRBD1. The CDR3 contains 16 residues. Germline-derived CDR1 and CDR2 are MNHEY and SVGAGI. V trimming: 4 bases; J trimming: 3 bases; junction bases outside the gene matches: 5. The DNA for the CDR3 is TGTGCCAGCAGTTCCGGGGACAGGGGGATCTACAATGAGCAGTTCTTC. This codes for CASSSGDRGIYNEQFF.

The sample holds one count of this clone. The chain links TRBV6-5 to TRBJ1-1, with D hard to call. The germline V and J ends were trimmed by 4 bases and 0 bases, with 9 bases remaining between them. From germline, CDR1 is MNHEY and CDR2 SVGAGI. This CDR3 comprises 14 residues. The CDR3: CASSFSSMNTEAFF. The CDR3 region has the DNA TGTGCCAGCAGTTTTAGCAGCATGAACACTGAAGCTTTCTTT.

The V gene is TRBV7-2, the J gene TRBJ1-5; D is unresolved. The germline V gene encodes CDR1 SGHTA and CDR2 FQGNSA. The CDR3 sequence is 14 residues long. V shed 5 bases and J shed 3 bases, with 11 bases lying between them. The CDR3 DNA is TGTGCCAGCAGCCCCGACGGGTTCAATCAGCCCCAGCATTTT. Translated, it gives CASSPDGFNQPQHF.

The genes are TRBV7-2 and TRBJ2-2, with D maybe TRBD2 (6 bases). V dropped 8 bases and J dropped 5 bases, with 21 bases sitting between them. The CDR3 is 16 amino acids. Germline CDR1 reads SGHTA; CDR2 reads FQGNSA. The CDR3 bases are TGTGCCAGCTGGGGTGGAGGGGTCGTCAATACCGGGGAGCTGTTTTTT. Translation: CASWGGGVVNTGELFF.

The chain recombines TRBV5-1 with TRBJ2-5; tentatively, D is TRBD2 (5 bases). Per germline, CDR1 SGHRS and CDR2 YFSETQ. The CDR3 has 15 residues. Trimming took 4 bases from V and 3 from J, leaving 16 bases between them. The CDR3 is CASSIPLAGEETQYF. The CDR3 DNA reads as TGCGCCAGCAGCATACCTCTAGCAGGAGAAGAGACCCAGTACTTC.

This clone has only one observation. The V and J genes are TRBV7-8 and TRBJ2-2; possibly TRBD1 for D (6 bases). The CDR3 totals 15 residues. CDR1 SGHVS and CDR2 FQNEAQ come from the germline V gene. The V and J ends lost 4 bases and 0 bases respectively, with 9 bases between them. CDR3 in amino acids: CASSSYRANTGELFF. CDR3 nucleotides: TGTGCCAGCAGCTCTTACAGGGCGAACACCGGGGAGCTGTTTTTT. The full variable domain, in which reference TRBV7-8 and TRBJ2-2 provide the parts outside the CDR3, is GAGVSQSPRYKVAKRGQDVALRCDPISGHVSLFWYQQALGQGPEFLTYFQNEAQLDKSGLPSDRFFAERPEGSVSTLKIQRTQQEDSAVYLCASSSYRANTGELFFGEGSRLTVL.

This clone was seen once. The CDR3 is CAWSVQDTDGYTF. The CDR3 nucleotides are TGTGCCTGGAGTGTTCAGGATACGGATGGCTACACCTTC. V is TRBV30 and J is TRBJ1-2; D remains ambiguous. The CDR3 is 13 amino acids. V shed 0 bases and J shed 6 bases, with 11 bases lying between them. Germline values: CDR1 GTSNPN, CDR2 SVGIG (reference sequence).

As concerns this clone: One end of the junction is discordant with germline, which a read error may explain. The chain combines TRBV5-4 with TRBJ2-6; D is undetermined. Looked up from germline, CDR1 is SGHNT and CDR2 is YYREEE (reference sequence). This CDR3 is built from 16 residues. The CDR3 sequence: CASSLDPDSGANVLTF. CDR3 coding DNA: TGTGCCAGCAGCTTAGACCCAGACTCTGGAGCCAACGTCCTGACTTTC.

The rearrangement uses TRBV5-1 and TRBJ2-1; 11 positions match TRBD2. V shed 0 bases and J 3 bases; nucleotides not matched to a gene: 5. Germline V CDR1 and CDR2: SGHRS, YFSETQ. The CDR3 covers 17 residues. This chain's CDR3 is CASSLGLAGGVYNEQFF. In DNA, the CDR3 is TGCGCCAGCAGCTTGGGGCTAGCGGGAGGTGTCTACAATGAGCAGTTCTTC.

The chain is built from TRBV18 and TRBJ2-3, with a weak D call TRBD2 (5 bases). V dropped 3 bases and J dropped 5 bases, with 12 bases sitting between them. Germline-derived CDR1 and CDR2 are KGHSH and LQKENI. The CDR3 runs to 14 residues. In DNA, the CDR3 is TGTGCCAGCTCACCCGGGATCCTTCGAGATACGCAGTATTTT. It specifies CASSPGILRDTQYF.